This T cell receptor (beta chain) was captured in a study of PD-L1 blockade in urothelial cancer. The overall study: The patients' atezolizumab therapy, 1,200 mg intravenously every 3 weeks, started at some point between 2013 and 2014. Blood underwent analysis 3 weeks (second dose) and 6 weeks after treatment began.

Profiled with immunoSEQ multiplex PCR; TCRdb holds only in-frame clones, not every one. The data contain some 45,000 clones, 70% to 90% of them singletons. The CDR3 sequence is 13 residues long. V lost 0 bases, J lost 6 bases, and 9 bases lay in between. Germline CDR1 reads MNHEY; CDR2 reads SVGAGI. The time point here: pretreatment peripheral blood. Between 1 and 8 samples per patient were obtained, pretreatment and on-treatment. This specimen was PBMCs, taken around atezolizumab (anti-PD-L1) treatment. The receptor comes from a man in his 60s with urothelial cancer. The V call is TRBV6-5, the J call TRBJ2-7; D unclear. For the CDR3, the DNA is TGTGCCAGCAGTTACTCTCCGGGTGGCGAGCAGTACTTC. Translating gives CASSYSPGGEQYF.